This T cell receptor (beta chain) was sequenced during a study of T cell therapy after organ transplantation. Study as a whole: T cells were expanded about two weeks with 30 CMV class I/II epitopes.

Method: immunoSEQ multiplex PCR; TCRdb's copy keeps in-frame clones and lacks some. The sample yields tens of thousands of clones, roughly 84% seen once. The CDR3 contains 9 residues. Germline-derived CDR1 and CDR2 are SGHTS and YDEGEE. Deletions cut 7 bases from V and 6 bases from J, with 1 base between. In the case of this clone: The antigen is not known.

Documented time point: 20-29 weeks after completion of therapy. Patients were solid-organ transplant recipients with drug-resistant or recurrent cytomegalovirus. This receptor was obtained from a human patient who had received a solid organ transplant and had CMV disease. A subset of T cells may come from the graft donor. The V and J genes are TRBV5-8 and TRBJ2-2; D is unresolved. Here the sequenced sample was CD8+ T cells from blood, taken after autologous CMV-specific T cell therapy. In nucleotides, the CDR3 is TGTGCCAGCCCCGGGGAGCTGTTTTTT. It is translated as CASPGELFF. Filled out from reference TRBV5-8 and TRBJ2-2, the complete variable domain reads EAGVTQSPTHLIKTRGQQATLRCSPISGHTSVYWYQQALGLGLQFLLWYDEGEERNRGNFPPRFSGRQFPNYSSELNVNALELEDSALYLCASPGELFFGEGSRLTVL.